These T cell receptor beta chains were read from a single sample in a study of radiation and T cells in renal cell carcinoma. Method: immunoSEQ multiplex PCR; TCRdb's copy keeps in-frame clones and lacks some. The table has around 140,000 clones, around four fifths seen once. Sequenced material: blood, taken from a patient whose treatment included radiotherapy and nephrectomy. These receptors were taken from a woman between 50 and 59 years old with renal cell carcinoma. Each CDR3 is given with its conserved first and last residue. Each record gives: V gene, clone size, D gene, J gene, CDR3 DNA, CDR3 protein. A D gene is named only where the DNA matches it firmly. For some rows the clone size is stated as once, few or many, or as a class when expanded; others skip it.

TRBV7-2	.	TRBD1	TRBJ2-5	TGTGCCAGCAGCTTAATGGGACAGGGGGGAGAGACCCAGTACTTC	CASSLMGQGGETQYF
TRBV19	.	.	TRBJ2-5	TGTGCCAGTAGTGTAATTTTGGGGCAAGAGACCCAGTACTTC	CASSVILGQETQYF
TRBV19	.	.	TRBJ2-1	TGTGCCAGTAGTATTTTCCTGGGTGAGCAGTTCTTC	CASSIFLGEQFF
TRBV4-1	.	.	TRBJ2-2	TGCGCCAGCAGCCAAGATCACAGCAACACCGGGGAGCTGTTTTTT	CASSQDHSNTGELFF
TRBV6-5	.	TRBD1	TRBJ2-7	TGTGCCAGCAGGACGGACAGGCCCCACGAGCAGTACTTC	CASRTDRPHEQYF
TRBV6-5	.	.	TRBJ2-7	TGTGCCAGCCGAGAACCGGGGTCCTACGAGCAGTACTTC	CASREPGSYEQYF
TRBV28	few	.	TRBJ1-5	TGTGCCTGGGGGGGGCCCCAGCATTTT	CAWGGPQHF
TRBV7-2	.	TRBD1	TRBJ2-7	TGTGCCAGCAGCTCGGGGACAGCCTCCTACGAGCAGTACTTC	CASSSGTASYEQYF
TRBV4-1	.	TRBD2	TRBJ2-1	TGCGCCAGCAGCCCTAGACTAGCCGATGAGCAGTTCTTC	CASSPRLADEQFF
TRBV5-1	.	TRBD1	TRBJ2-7	TGCGCCAGCAGCTTTCGGGACAGGGAGGGTCAAAAGTACTTC	CASSFRDREGQKYF
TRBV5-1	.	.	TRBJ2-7	TGCGCCAGCAGCTTATTAGACAGTTCCTCCTACGAGCAGTACTTC	CASSLLDSSSYEQYF
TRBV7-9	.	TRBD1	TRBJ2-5	TGTGCCAGCATCACCGGGACAGGGGTGCCCCAGACCCAGTACTTC	CASITGTGVPQTQYF
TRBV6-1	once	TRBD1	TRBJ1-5	TGTGCCAGCTCTATCAGATGGACAGGGGGTCAGCCCCAGCATTTT	CASSIRWTGGQPQHF
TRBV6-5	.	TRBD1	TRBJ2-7	TGTGCCAGCAGTTACGACCTCGACAGGGGCTACGAGCAGTACTTC	CASSYDLDRGYEQYF
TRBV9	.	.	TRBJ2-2	TGTGCCAGCAGCCCCCAGGTAGGGCGTTATACCCCCGGGGAGCTGTTTTTT	CASSPQVGRYTPGELFF
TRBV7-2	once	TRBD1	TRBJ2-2	TGTGCCAGCAGGAAGGGACAGGGGTCTATCGGGGAGCTGTTTTTT	CASRKGQGSIGELFF
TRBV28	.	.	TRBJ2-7	TGTGCCAGCAGTTTTCGCGAGCAGTACTTC	CASSFREQYF
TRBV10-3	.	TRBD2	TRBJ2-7	TGTGCCATCAGTGATCTTGTGGCGGGGGGGACCTACGAGCAGTACTTC	CAISDLVAGGTYEQYF
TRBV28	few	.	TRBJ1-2	TGTGCCAGCAGTCCCCCGGGACAATACTATGGCTACACCTTC	CASSPPGQYYGYTF
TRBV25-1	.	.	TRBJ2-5	TGTGCCAGCAGTCGCGGGCCGAGCGAGGAGACCCAGTACTTC	CASSRGPSEETQYF
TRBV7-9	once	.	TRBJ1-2	TGTGCCAGCAGCTTAATGGAAGGCTACACCTTC	CASSLMEGYTF
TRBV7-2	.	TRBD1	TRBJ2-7	TGTGCCAGCAGCTCGACAGGGGTATACTACGAGCAGTACTTC	CASSSTGVYYEQYF
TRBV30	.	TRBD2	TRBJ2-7	TGTGCCTGGGGGGAGGGCCTCAGCTACGAGCAGTACTTC	CAWGEGLSYEQYF
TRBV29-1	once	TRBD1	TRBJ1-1	TGCAGCGTTGTTGCAGGGGGCTTCTCTAACACTGAAGCTTTCTTT	CSVVAGGFSNTEAFF
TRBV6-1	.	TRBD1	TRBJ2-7	TGTGCCAGCTGGACAGGGGGCGCGAACTACGAGCAGTACTTC	CASWTGGANYEQYF
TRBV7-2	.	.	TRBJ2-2	TGTGCCAGCAGCTTATTTTTCGCACAGGGCGGGGCCGGGGAGCTGTTTTTT	CASSLFFAQGGAGELFF
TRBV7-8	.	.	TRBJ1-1	TGTGCCAGCAGCACACCACCGGGGAACACTGAAGCTTTCTTT	CASSTPPGNTEAFF
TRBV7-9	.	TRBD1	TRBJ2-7	TGTGCCAGCAGCCTACGGGACAGGGATTCCGAGCAGTACTTC	CASSLRDRDSEQYF
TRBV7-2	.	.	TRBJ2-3	TGTGCCAGCAGCCGAACAACAGGGAGTACGCAGTATTTT	CASSRTTGSTQYF
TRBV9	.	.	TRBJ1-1	TGTGCCAGCAGCGTATCCCAGGGCGGCACTGAAGCTTTCTTT	CASSVSQGGTEAFF
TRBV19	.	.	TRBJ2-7	TGTGCCACCCAATCCTCGGGGAGCGGCTACGAGCAGTACTTC	CATQSSGSGYEQYF
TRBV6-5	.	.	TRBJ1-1	TGTGCCAGCAGTTTGTACAGCCCACGAGAGTACACTGAAGCTTTCTTT	CASSLYSPREYTEAFF